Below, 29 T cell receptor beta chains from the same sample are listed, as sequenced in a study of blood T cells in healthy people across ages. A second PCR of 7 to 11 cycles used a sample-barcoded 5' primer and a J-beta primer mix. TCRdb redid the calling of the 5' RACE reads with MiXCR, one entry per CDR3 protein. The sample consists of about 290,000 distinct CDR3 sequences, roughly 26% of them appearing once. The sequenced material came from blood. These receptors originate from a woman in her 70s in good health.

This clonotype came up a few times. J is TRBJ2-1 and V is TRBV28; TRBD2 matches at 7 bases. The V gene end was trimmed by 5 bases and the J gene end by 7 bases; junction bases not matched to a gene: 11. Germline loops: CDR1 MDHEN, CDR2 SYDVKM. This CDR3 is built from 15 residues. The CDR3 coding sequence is TGTGCCAGCAGTCCCCAACCAGCGGGGCTTAATGAGCAGTTCTTC. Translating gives CASSPQPAGLNEQFF.

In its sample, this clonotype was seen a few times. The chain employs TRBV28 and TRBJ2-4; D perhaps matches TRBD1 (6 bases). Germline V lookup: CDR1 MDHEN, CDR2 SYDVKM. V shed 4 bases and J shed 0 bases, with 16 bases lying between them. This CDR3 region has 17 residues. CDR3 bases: TGTGCCAGCAGTTCATTTTCCAGGGGCGTAGCCAAAAACATTCAGTACTTC. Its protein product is CASSSFSRGVAKNIQYF.

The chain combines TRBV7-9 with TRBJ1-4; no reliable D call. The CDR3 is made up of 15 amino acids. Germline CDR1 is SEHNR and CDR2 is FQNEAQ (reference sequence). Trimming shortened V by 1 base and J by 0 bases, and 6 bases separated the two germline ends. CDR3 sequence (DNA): TGTGCCAGCAGCTTAGAAAAAGCAACTAATGAAAAACTGTTTTTT. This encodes CASSLEKATNEKLFF.

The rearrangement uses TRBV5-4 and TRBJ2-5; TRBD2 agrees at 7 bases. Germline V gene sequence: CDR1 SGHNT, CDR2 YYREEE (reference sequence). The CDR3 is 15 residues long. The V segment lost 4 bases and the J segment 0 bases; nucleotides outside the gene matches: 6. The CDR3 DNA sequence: TGTGCCAGCAGCACTCAACTAGCGAACCAAGAGACCCAGTACTTC. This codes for CASSTQLANQETQYF.

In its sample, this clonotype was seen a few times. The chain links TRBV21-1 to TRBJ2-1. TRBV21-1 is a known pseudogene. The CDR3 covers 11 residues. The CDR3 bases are TGTGCCAGCAGCAAATGTAGGGAGCAGTTCTTC. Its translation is CASSKCREQFF.

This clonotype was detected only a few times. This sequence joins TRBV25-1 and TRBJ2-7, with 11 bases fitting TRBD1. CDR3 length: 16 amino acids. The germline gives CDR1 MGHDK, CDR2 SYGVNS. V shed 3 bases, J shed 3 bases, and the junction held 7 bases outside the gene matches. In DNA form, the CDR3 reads TGTGCCAGCAGTGATATAGGGACAGGGGGAATCTACGAGCAGTACTTC. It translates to CASSDIGTGGIYEQYF.

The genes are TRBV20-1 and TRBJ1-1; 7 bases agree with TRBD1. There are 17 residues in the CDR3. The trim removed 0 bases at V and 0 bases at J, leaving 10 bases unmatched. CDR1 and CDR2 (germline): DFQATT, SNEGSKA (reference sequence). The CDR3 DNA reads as TGCAGTGCTAGAGATCCCAGGACAGGACGTATGAACACTGAAGCTTTCTTT. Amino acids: CSARDPRTGRMNTEAFF.

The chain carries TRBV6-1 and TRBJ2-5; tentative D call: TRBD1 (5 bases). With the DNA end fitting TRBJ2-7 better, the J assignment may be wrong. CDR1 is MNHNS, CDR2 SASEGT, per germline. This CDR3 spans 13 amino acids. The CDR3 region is CASNLSRDYEQYF. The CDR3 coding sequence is TGTGCCAGCAATCTGAGCAGGGACTACGAGCAGTACTTC.

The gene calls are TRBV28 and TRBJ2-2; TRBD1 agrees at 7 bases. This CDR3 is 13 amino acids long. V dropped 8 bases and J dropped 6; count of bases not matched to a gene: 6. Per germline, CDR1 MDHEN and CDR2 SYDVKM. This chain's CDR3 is CASLYDRAGELFF. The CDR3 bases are TGTGCCAGCCTTTATGACAGGGCCGGGGAGCTGTTTTTT.

Here the CDR3 reads CAGVLGPGTDTQYF. The CDR3 DNA sequence: TGTGCCGGAGTCCTGGGACCGGGAACAGATACGCAGTATTTT. This chain connects TRBV7-9 to TRBJ2-3; D may be TRBD1 or TRBD2 (5 bases each). Germline CDR1 SEHNR, CDR2 FQNEAQ (reference sequence). Between the trimmed V and J ends, which lost 11 bases and 3 bases, there was a span of 18 bases. The CDR3 is 14 residues long.

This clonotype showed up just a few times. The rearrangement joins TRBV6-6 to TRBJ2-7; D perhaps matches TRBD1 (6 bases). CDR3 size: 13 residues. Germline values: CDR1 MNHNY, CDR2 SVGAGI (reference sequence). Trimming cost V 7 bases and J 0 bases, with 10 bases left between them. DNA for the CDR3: TGTGCCAGCACCCAGGGGAGCTCCTACGAGCAGTACTTC. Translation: CASTQGSSYEQYF.

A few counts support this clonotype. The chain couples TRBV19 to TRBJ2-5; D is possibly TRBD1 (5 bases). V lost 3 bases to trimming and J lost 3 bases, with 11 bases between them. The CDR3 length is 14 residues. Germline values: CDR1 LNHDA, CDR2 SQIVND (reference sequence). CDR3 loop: CASSMTDSEETQYF. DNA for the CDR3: TGTGCCAGTAGTATGACCGACAGTGAAGAGACCCAGTACTTC. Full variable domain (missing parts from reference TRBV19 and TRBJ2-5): DGGITQSPKYLFRKEGQNVTLSCEQNLNHDAMYWYRQDPGQGLRLIYYSQIVNDFQKGDIAEGYSVSREKKESFPLTVTSAQKNPTAFYLCASSMTDSEETQYFGPGTRLLVL.

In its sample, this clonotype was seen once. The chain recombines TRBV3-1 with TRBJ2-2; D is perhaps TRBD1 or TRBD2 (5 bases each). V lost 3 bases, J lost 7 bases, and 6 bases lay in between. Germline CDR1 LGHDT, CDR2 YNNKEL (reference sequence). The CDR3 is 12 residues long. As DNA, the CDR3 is TGTGCCAGCAGCCAGGGGGACGGGGAGCTGTTTTTT. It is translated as CASSQGDGELFF.

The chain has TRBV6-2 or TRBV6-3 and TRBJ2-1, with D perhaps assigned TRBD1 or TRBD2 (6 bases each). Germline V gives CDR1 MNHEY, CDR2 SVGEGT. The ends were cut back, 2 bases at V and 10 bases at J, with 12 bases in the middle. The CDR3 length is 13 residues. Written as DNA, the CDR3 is TGTGCCAGCAGTTACAGGAGGGGGAGCGAGCAGTTCTTC. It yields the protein CASSYRRGSEQFF.

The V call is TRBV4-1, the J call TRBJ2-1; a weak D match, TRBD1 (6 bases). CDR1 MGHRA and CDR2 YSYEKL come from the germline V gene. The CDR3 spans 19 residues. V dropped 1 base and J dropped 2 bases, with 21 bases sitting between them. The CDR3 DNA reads TGCGCCAGCAGCCAAGGGGCAAATTTGGGGACACCAACCTACAATGAGCAGTTCTTC. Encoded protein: CASSQGANLGTPTYNEQFF.

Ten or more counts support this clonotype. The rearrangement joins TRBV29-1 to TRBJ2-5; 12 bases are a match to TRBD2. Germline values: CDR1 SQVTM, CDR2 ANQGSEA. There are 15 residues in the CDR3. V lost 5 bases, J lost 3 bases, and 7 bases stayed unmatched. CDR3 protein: CSVPTSGRVEETQYF. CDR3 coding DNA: TGCAGCGTTCCGACTAGCGGGAGAGTGGAAGAGACCCAGTACTTC.

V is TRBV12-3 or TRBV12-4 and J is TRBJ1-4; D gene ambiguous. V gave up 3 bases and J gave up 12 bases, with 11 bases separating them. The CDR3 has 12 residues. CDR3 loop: CASSLRQDELFF. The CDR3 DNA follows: TGTGCCAGCAGTTTGAGGCAGGACGAACTGTTTTTT.

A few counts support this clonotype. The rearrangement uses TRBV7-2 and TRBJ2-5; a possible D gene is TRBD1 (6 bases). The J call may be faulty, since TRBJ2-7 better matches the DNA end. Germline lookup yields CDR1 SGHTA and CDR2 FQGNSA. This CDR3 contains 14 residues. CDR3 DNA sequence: TGTGCCAGCAGCTCACCCGGACAGAACAACGAGCAGTACTTC. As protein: CASSSPGQNNEQYF.

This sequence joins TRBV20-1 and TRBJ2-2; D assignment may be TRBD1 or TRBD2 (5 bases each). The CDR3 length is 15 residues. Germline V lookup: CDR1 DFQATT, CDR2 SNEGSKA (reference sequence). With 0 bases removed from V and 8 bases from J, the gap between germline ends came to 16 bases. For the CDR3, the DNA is TGCAGTGCTAGAGATGGGGGTCGAGGGCTGGGGGAGCTGTTTTTT. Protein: CSARDGGRGLGELFF.

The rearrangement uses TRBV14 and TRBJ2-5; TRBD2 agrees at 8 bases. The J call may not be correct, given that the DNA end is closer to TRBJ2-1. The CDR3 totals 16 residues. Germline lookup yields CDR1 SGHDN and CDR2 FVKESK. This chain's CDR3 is CASSQEEAGVYNEQFF. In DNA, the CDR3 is TGTGCCAGCAGCCAAGAAGAAGCGGGAGTCTACAATGAGCAGTTCTTC.

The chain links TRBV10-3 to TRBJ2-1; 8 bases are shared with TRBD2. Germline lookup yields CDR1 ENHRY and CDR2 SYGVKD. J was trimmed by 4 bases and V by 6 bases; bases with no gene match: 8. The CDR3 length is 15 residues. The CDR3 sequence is CAISVDTSGYNEQFF. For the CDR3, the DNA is TGTGCCATCAGCGTAGATACTAGCGGATACAATGAGCAGTTCTTC.

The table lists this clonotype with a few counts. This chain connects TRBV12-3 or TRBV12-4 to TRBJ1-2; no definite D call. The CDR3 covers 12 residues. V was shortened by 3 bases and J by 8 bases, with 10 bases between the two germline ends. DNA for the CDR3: TGTGCCAGCAGTTTCGTGCAAGGGGGCTACACCTTC. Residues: CASSFVQGGYTF.

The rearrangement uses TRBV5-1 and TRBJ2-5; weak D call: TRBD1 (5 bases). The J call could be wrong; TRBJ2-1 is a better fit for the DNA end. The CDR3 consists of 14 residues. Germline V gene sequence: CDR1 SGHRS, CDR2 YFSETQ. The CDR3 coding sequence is TGCGCCAGCAGCTTGGTCGCAGGGTCTGGTGAGCAGTTCTTC. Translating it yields CASSLVAGSGEQFF.

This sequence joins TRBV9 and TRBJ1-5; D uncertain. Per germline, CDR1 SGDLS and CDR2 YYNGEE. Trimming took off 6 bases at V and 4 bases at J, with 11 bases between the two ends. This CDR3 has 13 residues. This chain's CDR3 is CASNLDPNQPQHF. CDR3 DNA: TGTGCCAGCAATTTGGACCCAAATCAGCCCCAGCATTTT.

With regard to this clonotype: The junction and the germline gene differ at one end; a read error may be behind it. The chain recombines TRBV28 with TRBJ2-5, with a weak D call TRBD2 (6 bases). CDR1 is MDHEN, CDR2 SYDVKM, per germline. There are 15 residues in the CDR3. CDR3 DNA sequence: TGTGCCAGCAGTTCGCGGGGTGAGAACCAAGGGACCCAGTACTTC. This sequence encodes CASSSRGENQGTQYF.

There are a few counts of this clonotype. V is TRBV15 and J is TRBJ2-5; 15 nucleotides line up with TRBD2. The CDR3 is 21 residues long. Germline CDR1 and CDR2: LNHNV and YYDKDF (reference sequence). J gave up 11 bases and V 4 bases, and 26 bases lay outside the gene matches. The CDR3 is CATSTEDRPGLAGGRVGEQYF. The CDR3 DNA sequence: TGTGCCACCAGCACAGAAGATCGCCCGGGACTAGCGGGAGGCCGAGTAGGGGAGCAGTACTTC. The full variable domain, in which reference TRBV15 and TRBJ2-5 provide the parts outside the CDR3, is DAMVIQNPRYQVTQFGKPVTLSCSQTLNHNVMYWYQQKSSQAPKLLFHYYDKDFNNEADTPDNFQSRRPNTSFCFLDIRSPGLGDTAMYLCATSTEDRPGLAGGRVGEQYFGPGTRLLVL.

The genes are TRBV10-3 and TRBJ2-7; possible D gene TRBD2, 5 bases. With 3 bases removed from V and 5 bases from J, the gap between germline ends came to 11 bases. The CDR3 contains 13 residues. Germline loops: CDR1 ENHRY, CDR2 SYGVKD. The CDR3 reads CAISEDLEDEQYF. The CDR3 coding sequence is TGTGCCATCAGTGAAGATTTGGAGGACGAGCAGTACTTC.

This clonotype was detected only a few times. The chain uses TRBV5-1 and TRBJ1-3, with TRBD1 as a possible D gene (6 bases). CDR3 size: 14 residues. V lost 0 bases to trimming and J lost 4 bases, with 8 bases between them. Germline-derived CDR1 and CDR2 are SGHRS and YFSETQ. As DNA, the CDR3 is TGCGCCAGCAGCTTGGACGACAGGGGAAACACCATATATTTT. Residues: CASSLDDRGNTIYF.

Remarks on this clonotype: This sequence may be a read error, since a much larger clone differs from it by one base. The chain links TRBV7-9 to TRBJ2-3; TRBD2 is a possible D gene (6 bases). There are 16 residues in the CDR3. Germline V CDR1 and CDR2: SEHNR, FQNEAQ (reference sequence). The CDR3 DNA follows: TGTGTCAGCAGCTCCGTTTCCGGGAGTATCCCAGATACGCAGTATTTT. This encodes CVSSSVSGSIPDTQYF.